The rows below give T cell receptor beta chains drawn from one sample of a study of blood T cell repertoires in COVID-19. Measured with immunoSEQ multiplex PCR; TCRdb has only the in-frame clones, and not every one. The sample lists 70,000 or so clones; more than 75% were seen once. The specimen sequenced was peripheral blood. All receptors derive from a human donor in a cohort sampled during active COVID-19. The CDR3 runs from the conserved cysteine through the conserved F or W. A D gene is named only where the DNA matches it firmly. Clone size is not always given. Where it is, it says once, few, many or a class for expanded clones.

J | D | V | size | CDR3 | DNA
TRBJ1-2 | . | TRBV11-2 | . | CASSSVSNSRGTNYGYTF | TGTGCCAGCAGCTCCGTCTCGAACTCTCGGGGTACTAACTATGGCTACACCTTC
TRBJ2-7 | . | TRBV5-4 | . | CASSPETVYEQYF | TGTGCCAGCAGCCCCGAAACTGTCTACGAGCAGTACTTC
TRBJ1-1 | TRBD1 | TRBV9 | . | CASSDRTGPYTEAFF | TGTGCCAGCAGCGACCGGACAGGTCCTTACACTGAAGCTTTCTTT
TRBJ1-5 | . | TRBV7-6 | . | CASSSSLLNNQPQHF | TGTGCCAGCAGCTCGAGCCTCTTAAATAATCAGCCCCAGCATTTT
TRBJ1-1 | . | TRBV11-2 | . | CASSLGLPEAFF | TGTGCCAGCAGCTTAGGGCTCCCTGAAGCTTTCTTT
TRBJ1-4 | TRBD1 | TRBV4-1 | . | CASSHPTQGEEEKLFF | TGCGCCAGCAGCCACCCGACACAGGGGGAGGAGGAAAAACTGTTTTTT
TRBJ1-1 | TRBD1 | TRBV6-5 | once | CASRQQGAGTEAFF | TGTGCCAGCAGGCAACAGGGGGCGGGAACTGAAGCTTTCTTT
TRBJ1-6 | . | TRBV7-3 | . | CASSLMGAGANSPLHF | TGTGCCAGCAGCTTAATGGGGGCAGGGGCAAATTCACCCCTCCACTTT
TRBJ1-5 | TRBD1 | TRBV6-1 | . | CASSEGSDRALYQPQHF | TGTGCCAGCAGTGAAGGGAGTGACAGGGCTCTATATCAGCCCCAGCATTTT
TRBJ2-7 | TRBD1 | TRBV27 | . | CASSNRGRIYEQYF | TGTGCCAGCAGTAACAGGGGGCGAATCTACGAGCAGTACTTC